The 23 T cell receptor beta chains below all came from one sample that was sequenced in a study of CD8+CD57+ T cells in acquired aplastic anemia. TCR beta VDJ and CDR3 were profiled, and genomic DNA was the template. TCRdb re-called the reads with MiXCR, one entry per CDR3 protein. The data contain approximately 250,000 distinct CDR3 sequences, roughly 82% of them singletons. Sequenced patients had shown CD8+CD57+ cell expansion by flow cytometry. Sequencing used sorted CD4+, CD8+, or CD8+CD57+ T cells (not recorded which) from PBMCs. Receptors originate from a human donor with aplastic anemia.

The V gene is TRBV7-6, the J gene TRBJ1-6, with D unresolved. Germline lookup yields CDR1 SGHVS and CDR2 FNYEAQ. The germline V and J ends were trimmed by 3 bases and 13 bases, with 16 bases remaining between them. The CDR3 totals 14 residues. The chain's CDR3 is CASSLGSYTSPLHF. The CDR3 region has the DNA TGTGCCAGCAGCTTGGGTTCCTATACTTCTCCCCTCCACTTT.

The genes are TRBV2 and TRBJ2-7; D uncertain. Germline CDR1 is SNHLY and CDR2 is FYNNEI. The CDR3 totals 14 residues. Trimming stripped 5 bases from V and 3 bases from J, with 14 bases between. Here the CDR3 DNA reads TGTGCCAGCAGTTACATCTGGGGTAACTACGAGCAGTACTTC. Amino acids: CASSYIWGNYEQYF.

On this clonotype itself: The junction differs from germline at one of its ends, possibly a read error. The V call is TRBV2, the J call TRBJ2-1; D gene ambiguous. Germline loops: CDR1 SNHLY, CDR2 FYNNEI. The CDR3 totals 12 residues. This CDR3 reads CASSVEDEEPFF. In DNA form, the CDR3 reads TGTGCCAGCAGCGTAGAAGACGAAGAGCCGTTCTTC.

Note on this clonotype: A read error may produce the germline difference seen at one junction end. CDR3 coding DNA: TGTGCCAGCAGCTTGGACCTGAGCGGGAGCAGCACAGATACGCAGTATTTC. Amino acids: CASSLDLSGSSTDTQYF. The V and J genes are TRBV11-1 and TRBJ2-3; the match to TRBD2 covers 8 bases. Germline assignment: CDR1 SGHAT and CDR2 FQDESV (reference sequence). This CDR3 spans 17 amino acids.

The chain combines TRBV11-1 with TRBJ2-7; D may be TRBD2 (7 bases). V was cut by 5 bases and J by 7 bases, with 18 bases left in between. The CDR3 loop spans 14 amino acids. In germline, CDR1 is SGHAT, CDR2 FQDESV (reference sequence). The CDR3 spells CASSGGARVGEQYF. The DNA for the CDR3 is TGTGCCAGCAGCGGGGGGGCGCGAGTAGGGGAGCAGTACTTC.

This rearrangement joins TRBV7-9 to TRBJ2-1; TRBD2 matches at 11 bases. CDR3 length: 17 amino acids. Germline-derived CDR1 and CDR2 are SEHNR and FQNEAQ (reference sequence). The ends lost 10 bases at V and 3 bases at J; junction bases unmatched: 14. CDR3 DNA sequence: TGTGCCACCAGTGCCCCCACCGGGACTAGCGGCTACAATGAGCAGTTCTTC. Amino acids: CATSAPTGTSGYNEQFF.

Concerning this clonotype: Mismatch with germline at one junction end may stem from a read error. The V and J genes are TRBV7-3 and TRBJ2-1; 9 nucleotides agree with TRBD2. Per the germline V gene, CDR1 is SGHTA and CDR2 is FQGTGA. The CDR3 length is 13 residues. The CDR3: CASSLAGGGNLQF. The CDR3 region has the DNA TGTGCCAGCAGCTTAGCGGGAGGGGGAAATCTGCAGTTC.

For this clonotype: One end of the junction is discordant with germline, which a read error may explain. The chain has TRBV7-9 and TRBJ2-5; tentatively, D is TRBD1 or TRBD2 (5 bases each). The CDR3 is 14 residues long. From germline, CDR1 is SEHNR and CDR2 FQNEAQ (reference sequence). In DNA form, the CDR3 reads TGTGCCACCAGCTTAGGCGGTGAGCAAGGGACCAACTACTTC. As protein: CATSLGGEQGTNYF. Full variable domain (missing parts from reference TRBV7-9 and TRBJ2-5): DTGVSQNPRHKITKRGQNVTFRCDPISEHNRLYWYRQTLGQGPEFLTYFQNEAQLEKSRLLSDRFSAERPKGSFSTLEIQRTEQGDSAMYLCATSLGGEQGTNYFGPGTRLLVL.

The V call is TRBV10-3, the J call TRBJ2-5; D is possibly TRBD2 (6 bases). This CDR3 region has 12 residues. The V gene lost 10 bases and the J gene lost 2 bases, with 11 bases spanning the gap. Germline V gene lookup returns CDR1 ENHRY and CDR2 SYGVKD. The CDR3 region is CATQAGQETQYF. DNA for the CDR3: TGTGCCACCCAGGCGGGGCAAGAGACCCAGTACTTC.

The rearrangement joins TRBV7-3 to TRBJ1-2, with D unclear. The CDR3 length is 16 residues. Trimming shortened V by 4 bases and J by 2 bases, and 17 bases separated the two germline ends. Germline assignment: CDR1 SGHTA and CDR2 FQGTGA. In DNA form, the CDR3 reads TGTGCCAGCAGCTCACGGGCCAACGGCTTGAACTATGGCTACACCTTC. Encoded protein: CASSSRANGLNYGYTF.

V is TRBV11-3 and J is TRBJ2-1; TRBD1 might be the D (6 bases). With 6 bases removed from V and 6 bases from J, the gap between germline ends came to 15 bases. Germline V gives CDR1 SGHNT, CDR2 YENEEA. The CDR3 has 14 residues. Written as DNA, the CDR3 is TGTGCCAGCAGTCTGGATCCGACAGGCAATGAGCAGTTCTTC. Its protein is CASSLDPTGNEQFF.

Note on this clonotype: Mismatch with germline at one junction end may stem from a read error. J is TRBJ2-3 and V is TRBV7-3; D is unresolved. Germline V CDR1 and CDR2: SGHTA, FQGTGA. This CDR3 contains 14 residues. CDR3 nucleotide sequence: TGTGCCAGCACCCGGTCGTCTCCAAGCGTCCCAGCAGATTTT. As protein: CASTRSSPSVPADF.

Worth noting for this clonotype: At one of its ends the junction is not consistent with the germline gene, which may arise from a read error. V gene TRBV2 combines with J gene TRBJ2-5; D not certain. The length of the CDR3 is 14 residues. From germline, CDR1 is SNHLY and CDR2 FYNNEI. CDR3 nucleotides: TGTGCCAGCAGTGGGGCGTATAGCAATCAGCCCCAGCACTTT. This translates into CASSGAYSNQPQHF.

The chain uses TRBV15 and TRBJ2-5; D is possibly TRBD2 (5 bases). The CDR3 runs to 14 residues. In germline, CDR1 is LNHNV, CDR2 YYDKDF (reference sequence). The CDR3 DNA is TGTCGCACCGCCGGACTGTCAGAGCCGGAGACCCAGTACTTC. The encoded protein is CRTAGLSEPETQYF.

This chain joins TRBV7-9 and TRBJ1-2; D unclear. The CDR3 has 15 amino acids. Trimming took 5 bases from V and 0 from J, leaving 13 bases between them. Germline CDR1 is SEHNR and CDR2 is FQNEAQ (reference sequence). CDR3 protein: CASSLISGTNYGYTF. In nucleotides, the CDR3 is TGTGCCAGCAGCCTCATTTCCGGGACTAACTATGGCTACACCTTC.

A note on this clonotype: At one boundary the junction diverges from the germline segment, which might be a read error. The chain employs TRBV2 and TRBJ2-3, with D possibly TRBD1 on 6 matching bases. Germline CDR1 is SNHLY and CDR2 is FYNNEI. The CDR3 has 15 amino acids. CDR3 sequence (DNA): TGCGCCAGCGCCATAGGGGGACAAAGCACAGATACGCAGTATTTT. Protein product: CASAIGGQSTDTQYF.

On this clonotype: The CDR3 does not close with the conserved phenylalanine or tryptophan, likely indicating a read error. Because the CDR3's place on the DNA is in doubt, the DNA is left out and the CDR3 is given as listed by TCRdb. The chain is built from TRBV7-9 and TRBJ1-2; TRBD1 reflects the table's D call only, with no check against the DNA. The length of the CDR3 is 13 amino acids, counting both ends. Germline CDR1 reads SEHNR; CDR2 reads FQNEAQ (reference sequence). The CDR3 here is CASSLVERAGEKL.

As for this clonotype: One end of the junction fails to match germline, which may point to a read error. The chain employs TRBV19 and TRBJ1-1, with D perhaps matching TRBD1 (6 bases). The CDR3 has 15 residues. The germline gives CDR1 LNHDA, CDR2 SQIVND (reference sequence). The CDR3 coding sequence is TGTGCCAGTAGTAGGGTGGGGGGGGCGAACACTGAGGCTTTCTTT. It specifies CASSRVGGANTEAFF. Full variable domain (missing parts from reference TRBV19 and TRBJ1-1): DGGITQSPKYLFRKEGQNVTLSCEQNLNHDAMYWYRQDPGQGLRLIYYSQIVNDFQKGDIAEGYSVSREKKESFPLTVTSAQKNPTAFYLCASSRVGGANTEAFFGQGTRLTVV.

The chain couples TRBV7-8 to TRBJ1-1; D is uncertain. V lost 3 bases and J 13 bases, leaving 24 bases between the germline ends. The CDR3 contains 15 residues. Germline V lookup: CDR1 SGHVS, CDR2 FQNEAQ. DNA of the CDR3: TGTGCCAGCAGCTTGGCGGGAGGTCCCGGTACTCAGTATTTCTTT. This encodes CASSLAGGPGTQYFF.

The chain couples TRBV7-2 to TRBJ2-2, with D possibly being TRBD2 (5 bases). Trimming cost V 4 bases and J 12 bases, with 24 bases left between them. The V gene's germline CDR1 is SGHTA and CDR2 FQGNSA. This CDR3 contains 16 residues. CDR3 protein: CASSSFGGQKDTQLFF. As DNA, the CDR3 is TGTGCCAGCAGCTCGTTTGGCGGGCAGAAGGATACGCAGCTGTTTTTT.

The rearrangement joins TRBV2 to TRBJ2-7; 9 bases match TRBD2. This CDR3 comprises 18 residues. Germline V gene sequence: CDR1 SNHLY, CDR2 FYNNEI. J lost 12 bases, V lost 6 bases, and 27 bases had no gene match. The CDR3 nucleotides are TGTGCCAGCAGCTTTCAAAGAAGCGGGGGGAGCGATGAGCAGTTCTTGTACGTC. It is translated as CASSFQRSGGSDEQFLYV.

This clonotype was observed once. An end of the junction differs from the germline gene, which may be a read error. The rearrangement uses TRBV7-2 and TRBJ2-3; possible D gene TRBD2, 6 bases. The CDR3 is 14 residues long. Germline V gene sequence: CDR1 SGHTA, CDR2 FQGNSA. Here the CDR3 reads CASSLAGRVTGELF. In nucleotides, the CDR3 is TGTGCCAGCAGCCTCGCGGGGCGTGTCACCGGGGAGCTGTTT.

Concerning this clonotype itself: One end of the junction does not line up with germline, which may come from a read error. V is TRBV15 and J is TRBJ2-1, with no clear D. Germline CDR1 LNHNV, CDR2 YYDKDF (reference sequence). This CDR3 contains 14 residues. The CDR3: CATSLGRGHNKQFF. The CDR3 DNA reads TGTGCCACCAGCTTGGGCCGCGGCCACAATAAGCAGTTCTTC.